A single sample is the source of the 12 T cell receptor beta chains below, sequenced in a study of brain T cells in children with intractable seizures. Measured with immunoSEQ multiplex PCR; TCRdb has only the in-frame clones, and not every one. The data show approximately 41,000 clones, with around 90% seen just once and roughly 6.3% held by the top ten. The sequencing used peripheral blood, collected at surgery. The receptor source for this set is a girl aged 2 to 9 with tuberous sclerosis and intractable seizures.

CDR3 sequence (DNA): TGTGCCAGCAGTCGACGGGGTTCAGAGACCCAGTACTTC. It codes for CASSRRGSETQYF. The chain joins TRBV5-4 to TRBJ2-5, with D possibly being TRBD2 (5 bases). Germline-derived CDR1 and CDR2 are SGHNT and YYREEE (reference sequence). Trimming shortened V by 5 bases and J by 4 bases, and 12 bases separated the two germline ends. The CDR3 is 13 amino acids.

The V and J genes are TRBV2 and TRBJ1-1; TRBD1 matches 8 bases. Germline assignment: CDR1 SNHLY and CDR2 FYNNEI. V shed 8 bases and J 0 bases; nucleotides not matched to a gene: 2. The CDR3 is 13 residues long. CDR3 in DNA: TGTGCCAGCGACAGGGGCATGAACACTGAAGCTTTCTTT. It is translated as CASDRGMNTEAFF.

The genes are TRBV6-2 or TRBV6-3 and TRBJ1-2; TRBD1 might be the D (6 bases). This CDR3 is built from 16 residues. Trimming shortened V by 4 bases and J by 7 bases, and 22 bases separated the two germline ends. From germline, CDR1 is MNHEY and CDR2 SVGEGT. The CDR3 spells CASSSPRQALVGGYTF. The CDR3 region has the DNA TGTGCCAGCAGTTCCCCGCGACAGGCCCTGGTCGGTGGCTACACCTTC.

The J gene is TRBJ2-7, the V gene TRBV3-1 (or the pseudogene TRBV3-2); 7 bases align to TRBD2. The CDR3 extends over 13 amino acids. Germline CDR1 is LGHDT and CDR2 is YNNKEL (reference sequence). V lost 4 bases to trimming and J lost 7 bases; unmatched junction nucleotides: 7. CDR3 region: CASSPDKAGEQYF. The CDR3 DNA is TGTGCCAGCAGCCCCGACAAAGCGGGGGAGCAGTACTTC.

The chain combines TRBV7-2 with TRBJ1-6; D uncertain. V lost 3 bases and J 5 bases, leaving 11 bases between the germline ends. CDR3 size: 15 residues. Germline CDR1 reads SGHTA; CDR2 reads FQGNSA. The CDR3 loop reads CASSFQSTNNSPLHF. CDR3 DNA sequence: TGTGCCAGCAGCTTCCAATCGACCAATAATTCACCCCTCCACTTT.

The chain links TRBV11-2 to TRBJ2-3; 10 bases are shared with TRBD2. This CDR3 has 18 amino acids. CDR1 SGHAT and CDR2 FQNNGV come from the germline V gene. Trimming took 2 bases from V and 0 from J; bases not matched to a gene: 8. The CDR3 is CASSLTSGTSLSTDTQYF. CDR3 nucleotides: TGTGCCAGCAGCTTAACTAGCGGGACTAGCCTTAGCACAGATACGCAGTATTTT.

The chain has TRBV6-6 and TRBJ2-1; 7 bases agree with TRBD1. CDR1 MNHNY and CDR2 SVGAGI come from the germline V gene (reference sequence). The CDR3 loop spans 14 amino acids. Losses at the gene ends were 0 bases for V and 9 bases for J; bases not matched to a gene: 5. The CDR3 DNA reads as TGTGCCAGCAGTTACTCAACAGGGGTAGGTGAGCAGTTCTTC. Translating it yields CASSYSTGVGEQFF.

The gene calls are TRBV11-2 and TRBJ2-7; D possibly uses TRBD1 or TRBD2 (5 bases each). V was clipped by 0 bases and J by 6 bases, with 12 bases between them. The germline gives CDR1 SGHAT, CDR2 FQNNGV. The CDR3 has 14 residues. This CDR3 is CASSLDRESGEQYF. CDR3 sequence (DNA): TGTGCCAGCAGCTTAGACAGGGAGAGCGGCGAGCAGTACTTC.

The V gene is TRBV5-1, the J gene TRBJ2-3; 7 nucleotides agree with TRBD2. The germline gives CDR1 SGHRS, CDR2 YFSETQ. The ends lost 4 bases at V and 0 bases at J; junction bases unmatched: 5. The CDR3 covers 15 residues. The CDR3 region is CASSERGSSTDTQYF. CDR3 coding DNA: TGCGCCAGCAGCGAGCGGGGTTCGAGCACAGATACGCAGTATTTT.

J is TRBJ1-1 and V is TRBV3-1 (or the pseudogene TRBV3-2); 7 bases match TRBD1. CDR3 length: 14 residues. In germline, CDR1 is LGHDT, CDR2 YNNKEL (reference sequence). The J segment lost 3 bases and the V segment lost 6 bases, leaving 7 bases of the junction unmatched. For the CDR3, the DNA is TGTGCCAGCAGTCACATTCAGGGGGACACTGAAGCTTTCTTT. The encoded protein is CASSHIQGDTEAFF.

The chain combines TRBV12-5 with TRBJ1-1; 9 nucleotides match TRBD1. CDR1 LGHNT and CDR2 FRNRAP come from the germline V gene. V was pared by 7 bases and J by 3 bases, with 9 bases of the junction left unmatched. The CDR3 is 15 amino acids. The CDR3 loop reads CASVRGGTGHTEAFF. The CDR3 DNA reads TGTGCTAGTGTTCGGGGCGGGACAGGGCACACTGAAGCTTTCTTT.

The chain carries TRBV5-1 and TRBJ1-2; D not certain. Trimming took off 0 bases at V and 7 bases at J, with 13 bases between the two ends. CDR1 and CDR2 (germline): SGHRS, YFSETQ. CDR3 size: 14 residues. In nucleotides, the CDR3 is TGCGCCAGCAGCTTGGACGGGGATTCGAGTGGCTACACCTTC. It specifies CASSLDGDSSGYTF.